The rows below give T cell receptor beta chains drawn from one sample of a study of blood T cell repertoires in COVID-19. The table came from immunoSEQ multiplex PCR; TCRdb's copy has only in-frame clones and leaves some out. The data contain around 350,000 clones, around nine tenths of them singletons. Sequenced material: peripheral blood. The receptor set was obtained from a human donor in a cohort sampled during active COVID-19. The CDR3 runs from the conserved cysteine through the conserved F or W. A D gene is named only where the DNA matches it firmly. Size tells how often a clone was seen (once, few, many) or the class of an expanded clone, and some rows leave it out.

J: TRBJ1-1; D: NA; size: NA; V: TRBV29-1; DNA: TGCAGCGTAAAAAGGGAGGGCATGAACACTGAAGCTTTCTTT; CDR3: CSVKREGMNTEAFF
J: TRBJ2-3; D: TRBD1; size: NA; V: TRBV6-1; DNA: TGTGCCAGCAGTGAAAACCTTGGACAGGGCACAGATACGCAGTATTTT; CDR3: CASSENLGQGTDTQYF
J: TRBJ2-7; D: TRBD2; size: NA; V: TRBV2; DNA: TGTGCCAGCAGATTGCTAGCGGGAGGGCCCTACGAGCAGTACTTC; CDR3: CASRLLAGGPYEQYF
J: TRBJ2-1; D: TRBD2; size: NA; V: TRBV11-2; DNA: TGTGCCAGCAGCCGCCCCACTAGCGGGAGGGCCAATGAGCAGTTCTTC; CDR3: CASSRPTSGRANEQFF
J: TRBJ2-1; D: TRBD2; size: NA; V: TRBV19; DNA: TGTGCCAGTAGTATTCGGCGGGAGGAGGGAAATGAGCAGTTCTTC; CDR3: CASSIRREEGNEQFF
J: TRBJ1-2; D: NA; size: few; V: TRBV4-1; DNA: TGCGCCAGCAGCCAAGACCCGGGGCGGGATCACTATGGCTACACCTTC; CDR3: CASSQDPGRDHYGYTF
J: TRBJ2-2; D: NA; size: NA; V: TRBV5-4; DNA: TGTGCCAGCAGCTCGCCAGGGGTAAACACCGGGGAGCTGTTTTTT; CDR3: CASSSPGVNTGELFF
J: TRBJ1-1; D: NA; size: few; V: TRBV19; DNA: TGTGCCAGCAGATTTTCAGGGAACCCGAACACTGAAGCTTTCTTT; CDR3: CASRFSGNPNTEAFF
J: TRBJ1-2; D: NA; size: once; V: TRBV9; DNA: TGTGCCAGCACCTCAGCGGGGGAATTGAACTATGGCTACACCTTC; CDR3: CASTSAGELNYGYTF
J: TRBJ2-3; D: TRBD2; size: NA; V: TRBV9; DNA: TGTGCCAGCAGCGACGGACTAGCGGGATTCGATACGCAGTATTTT; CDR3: CASSDGLAGFDTQYF
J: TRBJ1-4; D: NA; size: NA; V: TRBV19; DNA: TGTGCCAGTTTTGGCGGGGGCCCTAATGAAAAACTGTTTTTT; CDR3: CASFGGGPNEKLFF
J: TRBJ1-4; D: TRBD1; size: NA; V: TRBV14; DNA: TGTGCCAGCAGCCTAACCAGGGGGACTAATGAAAAACTGTTTTTT; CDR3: CASSLTRGTNEKLFF
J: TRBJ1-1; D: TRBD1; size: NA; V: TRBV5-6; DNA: TGTGCCAGCAGCTACAGGGGGCGGAACACTGAAGCTTTCTTT; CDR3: CASSYRGRNTEAFF
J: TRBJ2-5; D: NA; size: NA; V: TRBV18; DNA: TGTGCCAGCTCACCGAACACAACAGGAGAGACCCAGTACTTC; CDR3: CASSPNTTGETQYF
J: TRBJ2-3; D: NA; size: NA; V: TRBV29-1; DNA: TGCAGCGTTGTTCCGGGAGTTAGCACAGATACGCAGTATTTT; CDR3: CSVVPGVSTDTQYF
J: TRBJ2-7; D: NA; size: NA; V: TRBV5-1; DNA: TGCGCCAGCACCAAATTGGGGGCAGGGGATGACGAGCAGTACTTC; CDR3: CASTKLGAGDDEQYF
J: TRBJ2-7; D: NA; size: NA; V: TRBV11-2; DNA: TGTGCCAGCAGCACGGGACTGATCTCCTACGAGCAGTACTTC; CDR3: CASSTGLISYEQYF
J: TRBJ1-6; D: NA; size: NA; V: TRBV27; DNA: TGTGCCAGCCAAACAGGGAAGGGTTCACCCCTCCACTTT; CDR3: CASQTGKGSPLHF
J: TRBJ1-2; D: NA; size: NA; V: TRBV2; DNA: TGTGCCAGCAGCGCGGCCCTCAGGGGCTATGGCTACACCTTC; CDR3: CASSAALRGYGYTF
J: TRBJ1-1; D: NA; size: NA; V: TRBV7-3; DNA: TGTGCCAGCAGCCCAGGCCCGGAGAACACTGAAGCTTTCTTT; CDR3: CASSPGPENTEAFF
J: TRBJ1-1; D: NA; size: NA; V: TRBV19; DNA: TGTGCCAGTATCCAGGAAACCCACACTGAAGCTTTCTTT; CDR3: CASIQETHTEAFF
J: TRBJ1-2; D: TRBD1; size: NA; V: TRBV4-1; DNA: TGCGCCAGCAGCCAAGCCGCACCGGGACAGGATATTTTAGGCTACACCTTC; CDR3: CASSQAAPGQDILGYTF
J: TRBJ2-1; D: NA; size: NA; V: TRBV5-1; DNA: TGCGCCAGCAGACGCCAGGCTTCAGCGGCCTCCTACAATGAGCAGTTCTTC; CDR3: CASRRQASAASYNEQFF
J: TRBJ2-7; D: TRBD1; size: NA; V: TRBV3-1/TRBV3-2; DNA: TGTGCCAGCAGCCAAGGACAGGGTAGGGCCTACGAGCAGTACTTC; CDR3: CASSQGQGRAYEQYF
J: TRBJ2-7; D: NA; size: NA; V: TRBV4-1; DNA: TGCGCCAGCAGCCAAGATCGGGTTTACGAGCAGTACTTC; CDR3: CASSQDRVYEQYF
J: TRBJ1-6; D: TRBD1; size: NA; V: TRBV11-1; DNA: TGTGCCAGCAGCGTGTCCCGGGACAGGGACTTACATCCCCTCCACTTT; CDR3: CASSVSRDRDLHPLHF
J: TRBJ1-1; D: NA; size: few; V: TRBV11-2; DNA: TGTGCCAGCAGCTTAGAACAGACGAAAGAAGCTTTCTTT; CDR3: CASSLEQTKEAFF
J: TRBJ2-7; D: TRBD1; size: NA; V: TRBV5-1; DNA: TGCGCCAGCAGCTTGGGAGGACAGGTGAGCTCCTACGAGCAGTACTTC; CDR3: CASSLGGQVSSYEQYF
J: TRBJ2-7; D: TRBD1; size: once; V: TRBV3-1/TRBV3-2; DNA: TGTGCCAGCAGCCGAAAAAAACCGGGACAGGGTTACGAGCAGTACTTC; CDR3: CASSRKKPGQGYEQYF
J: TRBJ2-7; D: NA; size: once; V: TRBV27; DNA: TGTGCCAGCAAGTACTGGGGGGTGCAGGGGGACCGCGAGCAGTACTTC; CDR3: CASKYWGVQGDREQYF
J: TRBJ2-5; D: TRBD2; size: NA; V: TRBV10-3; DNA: TGTGCCATCAGCCCACTAGCGGGAGTGAAAGAGACCCAGTACTTC; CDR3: CAISPLAGVKETQYF
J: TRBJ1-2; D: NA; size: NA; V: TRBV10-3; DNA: TGTGCCATCAGTGAGGAAACGGACCGACTAGGGGGCTACACCTTC; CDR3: CAISEETDRLGGYTF
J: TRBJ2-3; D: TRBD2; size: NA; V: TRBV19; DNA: TGTGCCAGTAGTAGGTCCGGGAGGAGGCGGGATCGCACAGATACGCAGTATTTT; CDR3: CASSRSGRRRDRTDTQYF
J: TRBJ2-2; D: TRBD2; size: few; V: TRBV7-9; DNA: TGTGCCAGCAGCTTTAGCGGGAGCCCCACCGGGGAGCTGTTTTTT; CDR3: CASSFSGSPTGELFF
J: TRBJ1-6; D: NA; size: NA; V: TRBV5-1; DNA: TGCGCCAGCAGCTTAGGCAGGGATGCTTCACCCCTCCACTTT; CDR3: CASSLGRDASPLHF
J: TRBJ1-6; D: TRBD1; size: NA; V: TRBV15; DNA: TGTGCCACCAGCAGAGATGTAAGACAGGGAGACTCACCCCTCCACTTT; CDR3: CATSRDVRQGDSPLHF
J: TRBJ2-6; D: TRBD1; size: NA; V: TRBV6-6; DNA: TGTGCCAGCAGTCTAGGGACAGGGGGGAGGTCTGGGGCCAACGTCCTGACTTTC; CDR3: CASSLGTGGRSGANVLTF
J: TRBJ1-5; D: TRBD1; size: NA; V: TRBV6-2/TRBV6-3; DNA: TGTGCCAGCAGTTTCGACAGGGGGAAGGGCGGCAATCAGCCCCAGCATTTT; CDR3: CASSFDRGKGGNQPQHF
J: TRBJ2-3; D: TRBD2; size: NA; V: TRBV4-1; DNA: TGCGCCAGCAGCCGCCGATTAGCGGGAGGTGAGGGTGATACGCAGTATTTT; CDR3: CASSRRLAGGEGDTQYF
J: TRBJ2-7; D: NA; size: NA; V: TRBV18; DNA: TGTGCCAGCTCGCCATTGGAGGGGGGGAGCTCCTACGAGCAGTACTTC; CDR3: CASSPLEGGSSYEQYF
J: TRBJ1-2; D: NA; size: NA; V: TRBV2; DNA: TGTGCCAGCAGTAGTCTTGGCAGCTATGGCTACACCTTC; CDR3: CASSSLGSYGYTF
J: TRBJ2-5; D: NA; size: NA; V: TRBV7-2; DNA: TGTGCCAGCAGCTTAGATCTAGCCAGGGGAGAGACCCAGTACTTC; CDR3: CASSLDLARGETQYF
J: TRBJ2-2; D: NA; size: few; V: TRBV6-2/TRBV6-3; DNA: TGTGCCAGCAGTTACTCCACAGGTTTGAACACCGGGGAGCTGTTTTTT; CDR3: CASSYSTGLNTGELFF
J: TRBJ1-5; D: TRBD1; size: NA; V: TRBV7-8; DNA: TGTGCCAGCAGCTTAGGGACCGGGACAGGGAGAAATCAGCCCCAGCATTTT; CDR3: CASSLGTGTGRNQPQHF
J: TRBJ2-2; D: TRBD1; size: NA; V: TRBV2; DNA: TGTGCCAGCAGTGATCCATGGGACAGGGACCCTCTAGGGAACACCGGGGAGCTGTTTTTT; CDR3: CASSDPWDRDPLGNTGELFF
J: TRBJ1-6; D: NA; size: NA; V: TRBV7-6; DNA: TGTGCCAGCAGCCCCCTCCCAACTTTCTCCTATAATTCACCCCTCCACTTT; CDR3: CASSPLPTFSYNSPLHF
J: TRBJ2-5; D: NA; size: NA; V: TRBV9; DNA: TGTGCCAGCAGCGCCAACAACCAAGAGACCCAGTACTTC; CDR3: CASSANNQETQYF
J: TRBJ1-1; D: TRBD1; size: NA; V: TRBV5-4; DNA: TGTGCCAGCAGCCCGGCAGGGGGCACAAACACTGAAGCTTTCTTT; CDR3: CASSPAGGTNTEAFF
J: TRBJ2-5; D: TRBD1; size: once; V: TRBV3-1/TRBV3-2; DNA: TGTGCCAGCAGCCTACCAACAGGGGGCTCGGACGGGACCCAGTACTTC; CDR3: CASSLPTGGSDGTQYF
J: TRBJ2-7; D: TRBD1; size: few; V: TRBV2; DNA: TGTGCCAGCAGGCGGGACAGGGGCTACGAGCAGTACTTC; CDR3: CASRRDRGYEQYF
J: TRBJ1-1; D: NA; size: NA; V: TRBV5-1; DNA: TGCGCCAGCAGCCTCAGGGTTTTGGACACTGAAGCTTTCTTT; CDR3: CASSLRVLDTEAFF
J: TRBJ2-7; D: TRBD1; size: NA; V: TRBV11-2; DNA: TGTGCCAGCAGCCGCCACCGGGACAGAAAAGCCTACGAGCAGTACTTC; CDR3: CASSRHRDRKAYEQYF
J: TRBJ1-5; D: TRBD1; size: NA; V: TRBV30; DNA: TGTGCCTGGAGTGTACGTTGGGGGACAGGGGGCACCTATAGCAATCAGCCCCAGCATTTT; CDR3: CAWSVRWGTGGTYSNQPQHF
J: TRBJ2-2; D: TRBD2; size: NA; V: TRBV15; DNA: TGTGCCACCAGTGGGGGGGACACCGGGGAGCTGTTTTTT; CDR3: CATSGGDTGELFF
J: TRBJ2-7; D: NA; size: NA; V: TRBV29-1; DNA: TGCAGCGTTGAAGGAGGCGGCCTGGCGATAGACGAGCAGTACTTC; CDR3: CSVEGGGLAIDEQYF
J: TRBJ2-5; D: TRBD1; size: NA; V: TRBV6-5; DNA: TGTGCCAGCAAAAGGGGGCGGGAAGAGACCCAGTACTTC; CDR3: CASKRGREETQYF
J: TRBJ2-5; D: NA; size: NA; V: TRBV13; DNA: TGTGCCAGCAGCTACCGCAGGGGGGCTGGGCAAGAGACCCAGTACTTC; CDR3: CASSYRRGAGQETQYF
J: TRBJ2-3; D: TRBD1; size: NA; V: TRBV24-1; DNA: TGTGCCACCAGTGACCCCGGACAGGCCACAGATACGCAGTATTTT; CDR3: CATSDPGQATDTQYF